What follows are 28 T cell receptor beta chains derived from one specimen sequenced in a study of blood T cell repertoires in COVID-19. Data came from immunoSEQ multiplex PCR; TCRdb stores just in-frame clones and leaves some out. The data hold about 160,000 clones, with approximately 80% observed a single time. The specimen sequenced was peripheral blood. The origin of the receptors is a man between 65 and 85 years old with acute or convalescent COVID-19.

The chain combines TRBV28 with TRBJ2-1; 8 nucleotides align to TRBD1. Losses at the gene ends were 4 bases for V and 15 bases for J; bases not matched to a gene: 5. Per germline, CDR1 MDHEN and CDR2 SYDVKM. The CDR3 has 11 amino acids. The DNA of the CDR3 is TGTGCCAGCAGTTACGGCGGGACAGGGTTCTTC. Protein product: CASSYGGTGFF.

This clone was seen a single time. The rearrangement links TRBV5-1 to TRBJ1-2; the D gene is possibly TRBD1 (5 bases). The CDR3 is made up of 15 amino acids. V dropped 1 base and J dropped 4 bases, with 14 bases sitting between them. Germline CDR1 is SGHRS and CDR2 is YFSETQ. Written as DNA, the CDR3 is TGCGCCAGCAGCTTGAGTCAGGGTCCGATCTATGGCTACACCTTC. It encodes CASSLSQGPIYGYTF.

The rearrangement joins TRBV18 to TRBJ2-5, with TRBD2 identical over 10 bases. In germline, CDR1 is KGHSH, CDR2 LQKENI. The CDR3 is 16 residues long. Unmatched junction bases numbered 5, after V lost 3 bases and J lost 1 base. The CDR3 region is CASSPRLAGTQETQYF. The DNA of the CDR3 is TGTGCCAGCTCACCCCGACTAGCGGGCACCCAAGAGACCCAGTACTTC.

This clone was observed a few times. The chain recombines TRBV30 with TRBJ2-7; maybe TRBD2 (7 bases). Trimming left V 7 bases short and J 0 bases short, with 13 bases between. Germline CDR1 reads GTSNPN; CDR2 reads SVGIG (reference sequence). The CDR3 consists of 13 residues. CDR3 coding DNA: TGTGCCTACGACAGGACTAGCTCCTACGAGCAGTACTTC. Residues: CAYDRTSSYEQYF.

The chain combines TRBV7-9 with TRBJ2-1; 9 bases fit TRBD2. V was clipped by 5 bases and J by 6 bases; unmatched bases: 11. Germline CDR1 reads SEHNR; CDR2 reads FQNEAQ (reference sequence). The length of the CDR3 is 16 residues. CDR3 DNA sequence: TGTGCCAGCAGCCCGCGGTTAGCGGGAGCGGGCAATGAGCAGTTCTTC. It specifies CASSPRLAGAGNEQFF. Using reference TRBV7-9 and TRBJ2-1 for the parts outside the CDR3, the full variable domain is DTGVSQNPRHKITKRGQNVTFRCDPISEHNRLYWYRQTLGQGPEFLTYFQNEAQLEKSRLLSDRFSAERPKGSFSTLEIQRTEQGDSAMYLCASSPRLAGAGNEQFFGPGTRLTVL.

J is TRBJ1-6 and V is TRBV19; maybe TRBD1 (6 bases). Trimming pared 5 bases from V and 5 bases from J, leaving 16 bases between. Germline V gives CDR1 LNHDA, CDR2 SQIVND (reference sequence). This CDR3 contains 16 residues. The CDR3 loop reads CASSSATGTNNSPLHF. The CDR3 DNA reads as TGTGCCAGTAGTTCCGCAACCGGGACAAATAATTCACCCCTCCACTTT.

This sequence joins TRBV10-3 and TRBJ2-5, with D tentatively TRBD1 (5 bases). Germline loops: CDR1 ENHRY, CDR2 SYGVKD. V gave up 6 bases and J gave up 1 base, with 15 bases separating them. There are 15 residues in the CDR3. CDR3 in DNA: TGTGCCATCAGCTCCCCGACAGAGCGCCAAGAGACCCAGTACTTC. This sequence encodes CAISSPTERQETQYF.

This chain links TRBV5-4 with TRBJ2-1; D is perhaps TRBD2 (6 bases). V gave up 4 bases and J gave up 7 bases, with 15 bases separating them. The germline gives CDR1 SGHNT, CDR2 YYREEE (reference sequence). The CDR3 runs to 14 residues. CDR3 protein: CASSPGTLRNEQFF. The CDR3 bases are TGTGCCAGCAGCCCCGGGACTCTGAGAAATGAGCAGTTCTTC.

The J gene is TRBJ2-3, the V gene TRBV9; tentative D call: TRBD1 (6 bases). Germline loops: CDR1 SGDLS, CDR2 YYNGEE. Trimming shortened V by 2 bases and J by 0 bases, and 13 bases separated the two germline ends. This CDR3 has 16 residues. The CDR3 loop reads CASSVSGTTSTDTQYF. Written as DNA, the CDR3 is TGTGCCAGCAGCGTTTCCGGGACAACTAGCACAGATACGCAGTATTTT.

This chain uses TRBV11-3 with TRBJ2-5; weak D call: TRBD1 (5 bases). There are 13 residues in the CDR3. V was shortened by 5 bases and J by 2 bases, with 9 bases between the two germline ends. Germline V gene lookup returns CDR1 SGHNT and CDR2 YENEEA. The CDR3 DNA reads TGTGCCAGCAGCCGAGGACATCAAGAGACCCAGTACTTC. Amino acids: CASSRGHQETQYF.

The gene calls are TRBV2 and TRBJ1-6, with TRBD1 identical over 9 bases. The CDR3 runs to 14 residues. Germline V gene lookup returns CDR1 SNHLY and CDR2 FYNNEI. Trimming took 7 bases from V and 8 from J; bases not matched to a gene: 6. The DNA for the CDR3 is TGTGCCAGCAATTATGGGGACAGGGATTCACCCCTCCACTTT. Protein sequence: CASNYGDRDSPLHF.

With respect to this clone: At one end the junction does not follow the germline gene, possibly because of a read error. The chain carries TRBV6-1 and TRBJ1-6; 10 bases align to TRBD1. This CDR3 has 15 amino acids. Germline CDR1 MNHNS, CDR2 SASEGT. DNA of the CDR3: TGTGCCAGCAGGGAAGTGGGGACAGGGGTTTCACCCCTCCACTTT. It codes for CASREVGTGVSPLHF.

DNA for the CDR3: TGTGCCACCAGCAGAGAGGGTAGCGGGAGGGCCCTAGGGACCCAGTACTTC. Protein sequence: CATSREGSGRALGTQYF. The rearrangement uses TRBV15 and TRBJ2-5; 11 nucleotides align to TRBD2. Germline values: CDR1 LNHNV, CDR2 YYDKDF (reference sequence). This CDR3 is 17 amino acids long. Trimming cost V 0 bases and J 7 bases; bases outside gene matches: 10.

In its sample, this clone was seen once. The genes are TRBV28 and TRBJ2-1; TRBD2 agrees at 8 bases. This CDR3 is built from 17 residues. J was trimmed by 3 bases and V by 5 bases; bases with no gene match: 12. Per the germline V gene, CDR1 is MDHEN and CDR2 is SYDVKM. The CDR3 loop is CASSPLFTSGVYNEQFF. The CDR3, as DNA: TGTGCCAGCAGTCCATTATTTACTAGCGGAGTCTACAATGAGCAGTTCTTC.

This clone has only one observation. This chain uses TRBV18 with TRBJ2-7; D may be TRBD2 (6 bases). CDR3 length equals 16 residues. Germline CDR1 and CDR2: KGHSH and LQKENI. V was shortened by 5 bases and J by 2 bases, with 19 bases between the two germline ends. CDR3 in DNA: TGTGCCAGCTCAGCCCAAAGGACGGGACTTACCTACGAGCAGTACTTC. It codes for CASSAQRTGLTYEQYF.

The chain links TRBV7-9 to TRBJ1-1; D gene unclear. CDR1 is SEHNR, CDR2 FQNEAQ, per germline (reference sequence). The CDR3 consists of 15 residues. The germline V and J ends were trimmed by 0 bases and 5 bases, with 13 bases remaining between them. The CDR3: CASSLAPYSGTEAFF. For the CDR3, the DNA is TGTGCCAGCAGCTTAGCGCCCTATTCGGGTACTGAAGCTTTCTTT.

V gene TRBV5-5 combines with J gene TRBJ1-5; 10 positions match TRBD1. Losses at the gene ends were 0 bases for V and 7 bases for J; bases not matched to a gene: 7. This CDR3 spans 16 amino acids. The germline V gene has CDR1 SGHKS and CDR2 YYEKEE (reference sequence). The CDR3 is CASSLAWDRGNQPQHF. The CDR3 coding sequence is TGTGCCAGCAGCTTGGCCTGGGACAGGGGAAACCAGCCCCAGCATTTT.

CDR3 region: CASSQNRGNTEAFF. Written as DNA, the CDR3 is TGTGCCAGCAGCCAAAACAGGGGAAATACTGAAGCTTTCTTT. The J gene is TRBJ1-1, the V gene TRBV11-2, with 7 bases aligning to TRBD1. The CDR3 sequence is 14 residues long. Germline V gene data show CDR1 as SGHAT and CDR2 as FQNNGV. Germline trimming cut 5 bases from V and 5 bases from J; bases unmatched to any gene: 8.

The CDR3 protein is CASSEGPGGTEAFF. The CDR3 region has the DNA TGTGCCAGCAGTGAAGGCCCGGGGGGCACTGAAGCTTTCTTT. This rearrangement joins TRBV6-1 to TRBJ1-1; tentatively, D is TRBD1 (5 bases). The CDR3 totals 14 residues. The V end was cut by 1 base, the J end by 4 bases, with 10 bases between. Looked up from germline, CDR1 is MNHNS and CDR2 is SASEGT.

The chain carries TRBV19 and TRBJ2-1, with D unclear. Between the trimmed V and J ends, which lost 5 bases and 0 bases, there was a span of 8 bases. CDR1 is LNHDA, CDR2 SQIVND, per germline (reference sequence). The CDR3 loop spans 14 amino acids. As DNA, the CDR3 is TGTGCCAGTAGTGATAGTTTCTCCTACAATGAGCAGTTCTTC. This sequence encodes CASSDSFSYNEQFF.

In its sample, this clone was seen a few times. The V and J genes are TRBV5-6 and TRBJ2-3; weak D call: TRBD1 (5 bases). Per the germline V gene, CDR1 is SGHDT and CDR2 is YYEEEE. Between the trimmed V and J ends, which lost 3 bases and 2 bases, there was a span of 13 bases. The CDR3 length is 15 residues. The CDR3 bases are TGTGCCAGCAGCTACGACAGTTCCAACACAGATACGCAGTATTTT. It translates to CASSYDSSNTDTQYF.

The chain couples TRBV5-6 to TRBJ1-5, with D possibly matching TRBD1 (5 bases). Per germline, CDR1 SGHDT and CDR2 YYEEEE. Trimming cost V 1 base and J 2 bases, with 10 bases left between them. This CDR3 is 15 amino acids long. The CDR3 coding sequence is TGTGCCAGCAGCTTGAGGGGTTTCGGCAATCAGCCCCAGCATTTT. Translated: CASSLRGFGNQPQHF.

The DNA for the CDR3 is TGTGCCAGCAGTCTACTCAATCAGCCCCAGCATTTT. Its protein product is CASSLLNQPQHF. The V and J genes are TRBV28 and TRBJ1-5; no clear D. CDR1 MDHEN and CDR2 SYDVKM come from the germline V gene. V lost 5 bases to trimming and J lost 3 bases, with 5 bases between them. This CDR3 has 12 residues.

The chain combines TRBV28 with TRBJ1-5, with 7 bases lining up with TRBD1. CDR1 is MDHEN and CDR2 is SYDVKM in the germline V gene. This CDR3 contains 19 residues. The trim removed 3 bases at V and 3 bases at J, leaving 17 bases unmatched. The CDR3 coding sequence is TGTGCCAGCAGTTTGGAGGGTGGGACAGCACATCAATTCAATCAGCCCCAGCATTTT. Its translation is CASSLEGGTAHQFNQPQHF.

As regards this clone: Sequence at one end of the junction differs from germline and may be a read error. This chain connects TRBV7-2 to TRBJ1-2; D gene uncertain. CDR3 size: 11 residues. Germline V gives CDR1 SGHTA, CDR2 FQGNSA. Here the CDR3 reads CASSFYYGYTF. As DNA, the CDR3 is TGTGCCAGCAGCTTTTACTACGGCTACACCTTC. Variable domain in full (rest from reference TRBV7-2 and TRBJ1-2): GAGVSQSPSNKVTEKGKDVELRCDPISGHTALYWYRQSLGQGLEFLIYFQGNSAPDKSGLPSDRFSAERTGGSVSTLTIQRTQQEDSAVYLCASSFYYGYTFGSGTRLTVV.

The chain carries TRBV6-1 and TRBJ1-5; D might be TRBD1 (6 bases). CDR1 and CDR2 (germline): MNHNS, SASEGT. V gave up 0 bases and J gave up 7 bases, with 13 bases separating them. The CDR3 runs to 15 residues. The CDR3 sequence: CASSEANRVDQPQHF. The DNA for the CDR3 is TGTGCCAGCAGTGAAGCAAACAGGGTGGACCAGCCCCAGCATTTT.

V gene TRBV7-2 combines with J gene TRBJ1-4; 8 nucleotides line up with TRBD1. V trimming: 5 bases; J trimming: 8 bases; junction bases outside the gene matches: 7. The CDR3 has 14 amino acids. CDR1 SGHTA and CDR2 FQGNSA come from the germline V gene. This CDR3 reads CASSQGQGWEKLFF. The CDR3 DNA follows: TGTGCCAGCAGCCAAGGACAGGGTTGGGAAAAACTGTTTTTT.

The chain recombines TRBV9 with TRBJ1-4; perhaps TRBD1 as D (5 bases). The germline CDR1 and CDR2 sequences are SGDLS and YYNGEE. V dropped 0 bases and J dropped 8 bases, with 14 bases sitting between them. The CDR3 runs 15 residues. The CDR3 spells CASSVGTKGSEKLFF. CDR3 sequence (DNA): TGTGCCAGCAGCGTAGGGACCAAGGGGTCAGAAAAACTGTTTTTT.